This is a list of T cell receptor beta chains from one sample in a study of a mutant IDH1 vaccine in newly diagnosed glioma. The method was immunoSEQ multiplex PCR; TCRdb's version includes in-frame clones alone and lacks a portion of them. This sample has around 50,000 clones, with 65% to 85% found just once. What these receptors recognize is not known. The sequencing used PBMCs, collected from a glioma patient whose treatment included an IDH1 peptide vaccine. The receptor set was obtained from a woman in her twenties or thirties with glioma. Some clones in this sample may be carry-over from other donors' samples. The CDR3 runs from the conserved cysteine through the conserved F or W. The order of the fields is CDR3 DNA, CDR3 protein, clone size, V gene, D gene, J gene. D genes are given only for firm matches. Clone size, where shown, is once, few, many, or a class for clones that have expanded.

TGTGCCAGCAGCTTATGGGACAGGGGGCTTGGCTATGGCTACACCTTC	CASSLWDRGLGYGYTF	.	TRBV11-1	TRBD1	TRBJ1-2
TGTGCCAGCAGACCCGACAGGAACACTGAAGCTTTCTTT	CASRPDRNTEAFF	.	TRBV28	.	TRBJ1-1
TGTGCCAGCAGCTCCTCCCCCCAGCGGTACTCCTACGAGCAGTACTTC	CASSSSPQRYSYEQYF	.	TRBV7-4	.	TRBJ2-7
TGTGCCTGGAGTGTTACAAGAACTAATGAAAAACTGTTTTTT	CAWSVTRTNEKLFF	few	TRBV30	.	TRBJ1-4
TGTGCCAGCAGTCCTCGAAGGACAGGAAAAGAGACCCAGTACTTC	CASSPRRTGKETQYF	once	TRBV27	TRBD1	TRBJ2-5
TGCGCCAGCAATACGGGACACTGCTATGGCTACACCTTC	CASNTGHCYGYTF	once	TRBV10-1	.	TRBJ1-2
TGTGCTAGTGGTCCGCCGGGGGCGCGCTACGAGCAGTACTTC	CASGPPGARYEQYF	.	TRBV12-5	.	TRBJ2-7
TGTGCCAGCAGTTACTCAGGGTCCCATAGAGAGACCCAGTACTTC	CASSYSGSHRETQYF	.	TRBV6-5	.	TRBJ2-5
TGTGCCAGCAGTTTACTCGGGACAGGGCTGTACGAGCAGTACTTC	CASSLLGTGLYEQYF	.	TRBV27	TRBD1	TRBJ2-7
TGTGCCAGTACTCCTCTGGGGAGATTGGAGACTGAAGCTTTCTTT	CASTPLGRLETEAFF	few	TRBV19	.	TRBJ1-1
TGCGCCAGCAGCCCCTACTATCTGAACACTGAAGCTTTCTTT	CASSPYYLNTEAFF	.	TRBV5-1	.	TRBJ1-1
TGTGCCAGCAGCGTAGACGCGTCGGTTAATGAAAAACTGTTTTTT	CASSVDASVNEKLFF	few	TRBV9	.	TRBJ1-4
TGTGCCAGCAGAGAGGGCCTTATGAACACTGAAGCTTTCTTT	CASREGLMNTEAFF	.	TRBV6-1	.	TRBJ1-1
TGTGCTAGTGGTTTGGAGGGGGTGTCCTACGAGCAGTACTTC	CASGLEGVSYEQYF	.	TRBV12-5	.	TRBJ2-7
TGTGCCAGCAGTGACCCACGGGCAGATACGCAGTATTTT	CASSDPRADTQYF	.	TRBV6-6	.	TRBJ2-3
TGCGCCAGCAGCCCCGGGACCGGACGAACTGAAGCTTTCTTT	CASSPGTGRTEAFF	few	TRBV5-1	.	TRBJ1-1
TGCGCCAGCGGGGACAGAGGCTACGAGCAGTACTTC	CASGDRGYEQYF	once	TRBV10-2	TRBD1	TRBJ2-7
TGCGCCAGCAGCCAAGGCGGGAGTAGCGGAAATGAGCAGTTCTTC	CASSQGGSSGNEQFF	.	TRBV4-1	TRBD2	TRBJ2-1
TGTGCCAGCAGCCCCGGCGCGGAGTTGGCGAGCAATCAGCCCCAGCATTTT	CASSPGAELASNQPQHF	.	TRBV7-9	.	TRBJ1-5
TGTGCCAGCAGCAAAGCGCTGAGGGCCCTTAAGCAGTTCTTC	CASSKALRALKQFF	.	TRBV21-1	.	TRBJ2-1
TGTGCCTGGAGTGGGGACATGAGGAACTATGGCTACACCTTC	CAWSGDMRNYGYTF	.	TRBV30	.	TRBJ1-2
TGTGCCAGCAGTGGGGACAGGGGGCGTTTTGCTAACTATGGCTACACCTTC	CASSGDRGRFANYGYTF	once	TRBV6-1	TRBD1	TRBJ1-2
TGTGCCAGCAGCCTCCCCGGGACTAGGAGAACAGATACGCAGTATTTT	CASSLPGTRRTDTQYF	.	TRBV5-4	TRBD2	TRBJ2-3
TGTGCCACGTCGCAGGTCCAAGAGACCCAGTACTTC	CATSQVQETQYF	.	TRBV10-3	.	TRBJ2-5
TGTGCCATCAGTGACAGGGAGCAAGAGACCCAGTACTTC	CAISDREQETQYF	.	TRBV10-3	.	TRBJ2-5
TGTGCCAGCAGCCATGGCGGGAGCTACAATGAGCAGTTCTTC	CASSHGGSYNEQFF	.	TRBV4-2	TRBD2	TRBJ2-1
TGTGCCTGGAAGCGGTGGTCTGTATCTGGGGCCAACGTCCTGACTTTC	CAWKRWSVSGANVLTF	.	TRBV30	.	TRBJ2-6
TGTGCCAGCAGCTCCGGGAGTAATGAGCAGTTCTTC	CASSSGSNEQFF	.	TRBV5-6	.	TRBJ2-1
TGTGCCAGCAGCGCATCGACAGCTTACGAGCAGTACTTC	CASSASTAYEQYF	.	TRBV6-1	.	TRBJ2-7
TGTGCCAGCAGCTTAACGGAGAACACTGAAGCTTTCTTT	CASSLTENTEAFF	few	TRBV7-9	.	TRBJ1-1
TGTGCCAGCAGCGTACTTACAGGAAACACCATATATTTT	CASSVLTGNTIYF	.	TRBV9	.	TRBJ1-3
TGCAGCGTTGTAGGGGGCAGCACCTACGAGCAGTACTTC	CSVVGGSTYEQYF	.	TRBV29-1	TRBD1	TRBJ2-7
TGCAGCGTTGAAAGTATGTACTCGAACATTCAGTACTTC	CSVESMYSNIQYF	.	TRBV29-1	.	TRBJ2-4
TGTGCCAGCAGTGGTGGGGAGGCGGGTCAGCTGTTTTTT	CASSGGEAGQLFF	.	TRBV6-1	.	TRBJ2-2
TGCGCCAGCAGAGGGGCCCCAGGGGCCACTGAAGCTTTCTTT	CASRGAPGATEAFF	.	TRBV10-2	.	TRBJ1-1
TGTGCCGGGGCCGGGACAGGGGTTGGCGAGCAGTACTTC	CAGAGTGVGEQYF	.	TRBV30	TRBD1	TRBJ2-7
TGTGCCAGCAGCCCCAACCTCGGGGTAGCTTTCTTT	CASSPNLGVAFF	.	TRBV13	.	TRBJ1-1